This T cell receptor (beta chain) was sequenced in a study of glioma-infiltrating T cells. Study outcomes and limitations: Gliomas, especially low-grade, showed above-expected tissue-blood divergence; non-neoplastic patients showed below. Signature shared blood CDR3 motifs were enriched in low-divergence and depleted in high-divergence patients.

This CDR3 region has 15 residues. CDR1 and CDR2 from the germline V gene are LNHNV and YYDKDF (reference sequence). Losses at the gene ends were 5 bases for V and 2 bases for J; bases not matched to a gene: 5. This clonotype was seen at least ten times. Antigen: not known. Using RNA template, CDR3s of TCR alpha and beta were amplified with iRepertoire arm-PCR. TCRdb reprocessed the multiplex PCR reads via MiXCR and lists one record per CDR3 protein. The sample consists of roughly 350,000 distinct CDR3 sequences, roughly two fifths of them appearing once. Sequencing used glioma tissue, nonneoplastic brain tissue, or PBMCs (not recorded which). This receptor was obtained from a human donor with low-grade glioma or glioblastoma, undergoing nonglioma brain surgery, or in good health (not recorded which). The chain joins TRBV15 to TRBJ1-4; TRBD1 agrees at 7 bases. In nucleotides, the CDR3 is TGTGCCACCAGCGGGACACAGGGGACTAATGAAAAACTGTTTTTT. It codes for CATSGTQGTNEKLFF.